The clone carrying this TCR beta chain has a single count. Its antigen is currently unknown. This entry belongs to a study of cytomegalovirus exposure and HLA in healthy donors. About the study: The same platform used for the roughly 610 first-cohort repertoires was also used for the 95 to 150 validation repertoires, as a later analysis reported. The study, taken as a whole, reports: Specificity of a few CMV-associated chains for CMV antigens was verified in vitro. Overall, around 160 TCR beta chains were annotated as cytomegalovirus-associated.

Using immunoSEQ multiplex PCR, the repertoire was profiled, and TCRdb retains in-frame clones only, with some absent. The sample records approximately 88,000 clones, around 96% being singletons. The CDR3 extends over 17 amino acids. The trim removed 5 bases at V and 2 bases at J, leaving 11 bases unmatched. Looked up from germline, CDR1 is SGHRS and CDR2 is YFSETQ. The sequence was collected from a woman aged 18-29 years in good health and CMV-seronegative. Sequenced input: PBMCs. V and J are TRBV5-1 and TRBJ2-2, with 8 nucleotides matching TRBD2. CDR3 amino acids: CASRPRALAGNTGELFF. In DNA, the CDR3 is TGCGCCAGCAGACCCAGGGCGCTAGCGGGTAACACCGGGGAGCTGTTTTTT.